The clone carrying this T cell receptor beta chain was detected a few times. Its antigen is not identified. These data belong to a study of T-cell reconstitution after alpha-beta-depleted transplantation in children. Study observations and caveats: In patients about two months after transplant, alpha-beta T cells reportedly arose from several hundred expanded graft clones. Elevated TCRbeta diversity at day 60 was traced, in some patients, to surviving recipient T cells and thymic progenitors. One year after transplant, T-cell counts and diversity came mostly from newly produced T cells.

Construction of the TCRbeta library involved unique molecular identifiers. TCRdb analysed the PCR reads with MiXCR anew, one entry per CDR3 protein. Altogether fewer than 750,000 distinct CDR3 sequences are present, under 30% being singletons, with the ten largest covering roughly an eighth. The CDR3 extends over 13 amino acids. Germline lookup yields CDR1 SNHLY and CDR2 FYNNEI. V shed 6 bases and J shed 9 bases, with 15 bases lying between them. V is TRBV2 and J is TRBJ2-1; a possible D gene is TRBD1 (6 bases). Sequenced material: PBMCs, mostly from graft donor cells, taken 360 days after TCRalphabeta/CD19-depleted stem cell transplant. This TCR came from a boy under two years old who had a stem cell transplant for acute myeloid leukemia, so the T cells may come from the graft donor. The CDR3 region is CASRIQGGGEQFF. The CDR3 coding sequence is TGTGCCAGCAGAATACAGGGTGGGGGTGAGCAGTTCTTC.